This T cell receptor beta chain was sequenced during a study of cytomegalovirus exposure and HLA in healthy donors. 13 Jbeta primers and 60 Vbeta primers were used for the PCR. Method: immunoSEQ multiplex PCR; TCRdb's copy keeps in-frame clones and lacks some. This table has more than 90,000 clones, 73% appearing once. This clone turned up a few times. Its antigen is undetermined. Germline values: CDR1 DFQATT, CDR2 SNEGSKA (reference sequence). The CDR3 sequence is 11 residues long. Trimming stripped 4 bases from V and 7 bases from J, with 8 bases between. Study outcomes and limitations: Fewer N-insertions (relative to the approximately 670-donor mean) were reportedly seen in an Asian-associated ancestry cluster in a later analysis.

The clonotype originates from a young woman in good health and CMV-seronegative. V and J are TRBV20-1 and TRBJ1-3; D is unclear. What was sequenced was PBMCs. Here the CDR3 DNA reads TGCAGTGCTAATGGAGGGAACACCATATATTTT. It translates to CSANGGNTIYF.